These 5 T cell receptor beta chains were sequenced from one sample in a study of OX40 agonist ivuxolimab in advanced cancers. The method was immunoSEQ multiplex PCR; TCRdb's version includes in-frame clones alone and lacks a portion of them. The table lists about 73,000 clones, approximately 90% of them singletons, with 0.4% to 0.55% in the top ten. Sequenced here: CD4+ or CD8+ T cells sorted from blood, sampled in a trial of the OX40 agonist ivuxolimab. These receptors came from an adult with an advanced solid tumor such as melanoma, head and neck, liver or kidney cancer.

The chain combines TRBV5-6 with TRBJ2-7; D is undetermined. Germline assignment: CDR1 SGHDT and CDR2 YYEEEE. This CDR3 is 16 amino acids long. V shed 4 bases and J shed 1 base, with 18 bases lying between them. CDR3 amino acids: CASSSLLISVSYEQYF. In nucleotides, the CDR3 is TGTGCCAGCAGCAGCTTATTAATCAGCGTTTCCTACGAGCAGTACTTC. Filled out from reference TRBV5-6 and TRBJ2-7, the complete variable domain reads DAGVTQSPTHLIKTRGQQVTLRCSPKSGHDTVSWYQQALGQGPQFIFQYYEEEERQRGNFPDRFSGHQFPNYSSELNVNALLLGDSALYLCASSSLLISVSYEQYFGPGTRLTVT.

V is TRBV21-1 and J is TRBJ2-3; the table assigns TRBD2, which was not confirmed against the DNA. TRBV21-1 is recorded as a pseudogene. The CDR3 totals 13 residues. The CDR3 DNA sequence: TGTGCCAGCAAGGGAGGGGCCACAGATACGCAGTATTTT. Amino acid sequence: CASKGGATDTQYF.

The J gene is TRBJ2-1, the V gene TRBV15; possibly TRBD1 for D (5 bases). The CDR3 has 16 residues. Germline assignment: CDR1 LNHNV and CDR2 YYDKDF (reference sequence). The germline V and J ends were trimmed by 1 base and 5 bases, with 15 bases remaining between them. The CDR3 protein is CATSRGLLDSHNEQFF. As DNA, the CDR3 is TGTGCCACCAGCAGAGGATTACTCGACAGTCACAATGAGCAGTTCTTC.

The chain has TRBV6-4 and TRBJ1-1; 9 bases are a match to TRBD1. Per germline, CDR1 MRHNA and CDR2 SNTAGT. The CDR3 is 13 residues long. V lost 5 bases to trimming and J lost 3 bases; unmatched junction nucleotides: 1. CDR3 region: CASSRQGDTEAFF. CDR3 coding DNA: TGTGCCAGCAGTAGACAGGGGGACACTGAAGCTTTCTTT.

The V gene is TRBV5-1, the J gene TRBJ2-3; D is unresolved. The V gene lost 1 base and the J gene lost 0 bases, with 9 bases spanning the gap. This CDR3 has 15 residues. Germline CDR1 SGHRS, CDR2 YFSETQ. The CDR3 nucleotides are TGCGCCAGCAGCTTGTTGTCTACTAGCACAGATACGCAGTATTTT. Protein sequence: CASSLLSTSTDTQYF.